This TCR beta chain was recorded in a study of prognosis after radiotherapy for stage I lung cancer. Multiplex PCR, run in two rounds, amplified TCR beta CDR3 from genomic DNA. It was primers specific to each TRBV and TRBJ gene that first-round PCR used. TCRdb analysed the multiplex PCR reads with MiXCR anew, one entry per CDR3 protein. Of around 63,000 distinct CDR3 sequences detected, about 30% appear once; the ten largest clones hold roughly 7.5%. This clonotype showed up many times. The V gene end was trimmed by 6 bases and the J gene end by 8 bases; junction bases not matched to a gene: 12. The CDR3 runs to 15 residues. Germline values: CDR1 SGHRS, CDR2 YFSETQ.

The sequence was collected from a donor aged 50 or older with non-small cell lung cancer. The material sequenced was PBMCs, taken before or after stereotactic body radiation therapy (not recorded which). The chain couples TRBV5-1 to TRBJ2-2, with 8 bases matching TRBD1. For the CDR3, the DNA is TGCGCCAGCACAGGGGGCGCCACAGGGTCAGGGGAGCTGTTTTTT. Residues: CASTGGATGSGELFF.